This is a list of T cell receptor beta chains from one sample in a study of blood T cells in healthy people across ages. TCRdb re-called the 5' RACE reads through MiXCR, storing one row per CDR3 protein. Among around 1.5 million distinct CDR3 sequences, 59% were seen once, and the ten largest hold over 5.5%. Sequenced input: blood. The receptor set was obtained from a man between 18 and 29 years old in good health. The CDR3 runs from the conserved cysteine through the conserved F or W. The order of the fields is V gene, D gene, clone size, J gene, CDR3 protein, CDR3 DNA. The D gene is left open where the match is weak. Some rows mark clone size as missing; the rest say once, few, many or name a class of expanded clone.

v_call: TRBV20-1; d_call: TRBD1; clone_size: -; j_call: TRBJ1-2; cdr3_aa: CSAKGQAHGCTF; cdr3_nt: TGCAGTGCTAAGGGACAGGCCCATGGCTGCACCTTC
v_call: TRBV28; d_call: -; clone_size: few; j_call: TRBJ1-5; cdr3_aa: CASSQGLPQHF; cdr3_nt: TGTGCCAGCAGTCAAGGCTTGCCCCAGCATTTT
v_call: TRBV10-3; d_call: -; clone_size: -; j_call: TRBJ2-3; cdr3_aa: CAIQPGAGTDTQYF; cdr3_nt: TGTGCCATCCAACCGGGAGCGGGCACAGATACGCAGTATTTT
v_call: TRBV7-2; d_call: -; clone_size: -; j_call: TRBJ1-2; cdr3_aa: CASSASTGLVYGYTF; cdr3_nt: TGTGCCAGCAGCGCCAGCACAGGGTTGGTATATGGCTACACCTTC
v_call: TRBV14; d_call: -; clone_size: -; j_call: TRBJ2-3; cdr3_aa: CASSQTRVGTDTQYF; cdr3_nt: TGTGCCAGCAGCCAGACCAGGGTCGGCACAGATACGCAGTATTTT
v_call: TRBV7-2; d_call: -; clone_size: few; j_call: TRBJ2-1; cdr3_aa: CASSLLTEQFF; cdr3_nt: TGTGCCAGCAGCTTACTTACCGAGCAGTTCTTC
v_call: TRBV5-1; d_call: -; clone_size: -; j_call: TRBJ2-6; cdr3_aa: CASRGYKTGANVLTF; cdr3_nt: TGCGCCAGCAGGGGATATAAAACTGGGGCCAACGTCCTGACTTTC
v_call: TRBV20-1; d_call: TRBD1; clone_size: -; j_call: TRBJ2-5; cdr3_aa: CSARSNYRGRTLQETQYF; cdr3_nt: TGCAGTGCTAGATCAAACTACAGGGGGCGGACTCTCCAAGAGACCCAGTACTTC
v_call: TRBV7-9; d_call: TRBD1; clone_size: few; j_call: TRBJ2-3; cdr3_aa: CATRTGGQGSDTQYF; cdr3_nt: TGTGCCACCCGAACCGGCGGACAGGGGTCAGATACGCAGTATTTT
v_call: TRBV9; d_call: TRBD1; clone_size: -; j_call: TRBJ2-5; cdr3_aa: CASSVGTGVMETQYF; cdr3_nt: TGTGCCAGCAGCGTAGGGACAGGGGTCATGGAGACCCAGTACTTC
v_call: TRBV6-2/TRBV6-3; d_call: -; clone_size: -; j_call: TRBJ2-1; cdr3_aa: CASTRGTISSYNEQFF; cdr3_nt: TGTGCCAGCACCCGGGGGACCATAAGCTCCTACAATGAGCAGTTCTTC
v_call: TRBV10-3; d_call: -; clone_size: -; j_call: TRBJ2-7; cdr3_aa: CAIGETGYEQYF; cdr3_nt: TGTGCCATAGGGGAAACGGGGTACGAGCAGTACTTC
v_call: TRBV3-1; d_call: -; clone_size: -; j_call: TRBJ1-3; cdr3_aa: CASSQEDSHSGNTIYF; cdr3_nt: TGTGCCAGCAGCCAAGAAGACAGCCACTCTGGAAACACCATATATTTT
v_call: TRBV12-3/TRBV12-4; d_call: -; clone_size: few; j_call: TRBJ1-2; cdr3_aa: CASSLGHYGYTF; cdr3_nt: TGTGCCAGCAGTTTAGGGCACTATGGCTACACCTTC
v_call: TRBV12-3/TRBV12-4; d_call: TRBD1; clone_size: -; j_call: TRBJ1-1; cdr3_aa: CASSFNRGLGAFF; cdr3_nt: TGTGCCAGCAGTTTTAACAGGGGGCTTGGAGCTTTCTTT
v_call: TRBV7-9; d_call: -; clone_size: -; j_call: TRBJ2-7; cdr3_aa: CASSPTPDRAQAYEQYF; cdr3_nt: TGTGCCAGCAGCCCTACACCCGACCGAGCCCAGGCCTACGAGCAGTACTTC
v_call: TRBV7-2; d_call: -; clone_size: -; j_call: TRBJ1-5; cdr3_aa: CASRGDYVQPQHF; cdr3_nt: TGTGCCAGCAGGGGAGATTACGTCCAGCCCCAGCATTTT